This is a list of T cell receptor beta chains from one sample in a study of blood T cell repertoires in COVID-19. Generated by immunoSEQ multiplex PCR, the TCRdb table keeps only in-frame clones and is missing some. The sample consists of about 270,000 clones, 86% of them appearing once. Sequenced: peripheral blood. The receptors were sampled from a woman aged 80 or over with COVID-19, enrolled during active disease. Both conserved end residues are part of each CDR3. D genes are given only for firm matches. The size field is filled for only some rows; it gives once, few, many or a size class.

>TRBJ1-4|14|-|TRBV6-5|-
TGTGCCAGCAGGCTACAGGGTTATAATGAAAAACTGTTTTTT
CASRLQGYNEKLFF
>TRBJ2-3|16|TRBD1|TRBV5-1|-
TGCGCCAGCAGCTTCAGGGGACAGGGGTTTGGAGATACGCAGTATTTT
CASSFRGQGFGDTQYF
>TRBJ1-5|14|-|TRBV19|-
TGTGCCAGTAGCCGGGACACGGGCAATCAGCCCCAGCATTTT
CASSRDTGNQPQHF
>TRBJ2-7|16|-|TRBV9|once
TGTGCCAGCAGCGTATTTAAAGGGGGTTACGCCTACGAGCAGTACTTC
CASSVFKGGYAYEQYF
>TRBJ1-5|14|-|TRBV19|few
TGTGCCAGTAGTAACACCCAGAGCAATCAGCCCCAGCATTTT
CASSNTQSNQPQHF
>TRBJ1-1|11|TRBD1|TRBV7-2|-
TGTGCCAGCACCGAGGACAGGAAAGCTTTCTTT
CASTEDRKAFF
>TRBJ2-2|16|TRBD1|TRBV2|-
TGTGCCAGCAGCCCCCCAGGGACAGGGCTTACCGGGGAGCTGTTTTTT
CASSPPGTGLTGELFF
>TRBJ2-7|16|-|TRBV7-8|-
TGTGCCAGCAGCTTAGAGGGAACAGGGCGGACCTACGAGCAGTACTTC
CASSLEGTGRTYEQYF
>TRBJ2-7|13|-|TRBV6-4|-
TGTGCCAGCAGTTCTCAGGGGTTCAACGAGCAGTACTTC
CASSSQGFNEQYF
>TRBJ1-5|13|-|TRBV7-9|-
TGTGCCACGACACGGGGGGAAGTCCAGCCCCAGCATTTT
CATTRGEVQPQHF
>TRBJ1-1|11|-|TRBV18|-
TGTGCCAGCTCACCAGCCACAGAAGCTTTCTTT
CASSPATEAFF
>TRBJ2-3|12|-|TRBV7-6|-
TGTGCCAGCAGCTTAGCCGGGGGAACGCAGTATTTT
CASSLAGGTQYF
>TRBJ1-1|14|-|TRBV5-1|-
TGCGCCAGCAGCCCTACAGGCCTGAACACTGAAGCTTTCTTT
CASSPTGLNTEAFF
>TRBJ2-5|17|TRBD2|TRBV9|once
TGTGCCAGCAGCGTAGGGACTAGCGGGGGGGCCTGGGAGACCCAGTACTTC
CASSVGTSGGAWETQYF
>TRBJ2-5|11|-|TRBV29-1|once
TGCAGCGACCTAAACGTTCAGACCCAGTACTTC
CSDLNVQTQYF
>TRBJ2-7|13|TRBD1|TRBV18|-
TGTGCCAGCTCCTCAGGGGGCGCTTACGAGCAGTACTTC
CASSSGGAYEQYF
>TRBJ2-5|15|-|TRBV24-1|-
TGTGCCACCAGTGATTTGAGTTTGGGAGAAGAGACCCAGTACTTC
CATSDLSLGEETQYF
>TRBJ1-3|14|TRBD1|TRBV7-2|-
TGTGCCAGCAGCTTGACAGGGAGTGGAAACACCATATATTTT
CASSLTGSGNTIYF
>TRBJ2-2|15|-|TRBV7-9|once
TGTGCCAGCAGCTTAGGTGGGACACCCACCGGGGAGCTGTTTTTT
CASSLGGTPTGELFF
>TRBJ2-3|15|TRBD1|TRBV5-1|-
TGCGCCAGCAGCTTCAGGGGGTTTCAAACAGATACGCAGTATTTT
CASSFRGFQTDTQYF
>TRBJ1-2|15|-|TRBV5-1|-
TGCGCCAGCAGCTCCTCCGGGACACCTAGCTATGGCTACACCTTC
CASSSSGTPSYGYTF
>TRBJ2-7|14|-|TRBV5-1|-
TGCGCCAGCAGCTCCGACGTGGGCAGCTACGAGCAGTACTTC
CASSSDVGSYEQYF
>TRBJ1-3|16|TRBD1|TRBV24-1|-
TGTGCCACCAGTGATGGCGGGACAGGGGCTGGAAACACCATATATTTT
CATSDGGTGAGNTIYF
>TRBJ2-3|13|-|TRBV25-1|-
TGTGCCAGCAGTGACCAGGGCTCGGGTACGCAGTATTTT
CASSDQGSGTQYF
>TRBJ2-2|15|-|TRBV19|-
TGTGCCAGTAGTGTCACAGGACCCAACACCGGGGAGCTGTTTTTT
CASSVTGPNTGELFF
>TRBJ2-5|12|TRBD2|TRBV29-1|-
TGCAGCGTTGTCTCGGGGGGAGAGACCCAGTACTTC
CSVVSGGETQYF
>TRBJ2-3|15|TRBD2|TRBV2|-
TGTGCCAGCAGTGAAGCGGGGGGGGGCACAGATACGCAGTATTTT
CASSEAGGGTDTQYF
>TRBJ2-5|15|-|TRBV11-2|once
TGTGCCAGCAGCTTAGATTGGAGGGGCCAAGAGACCCAGTACTTC
CASSLDWRGQETQYF
>TRBJ1-2|12|-|TRBV4-1|-
TGCGCCAGCAGCCAAGACGCGGGGGGCTACACCTTC
CASSQDAGGYTF
>TRBJ1-2|14|TRBD1|TRBV28|-
TGTGCCAGCAACTTATCCGGGACAGGGGGACTCCACACCTTC
CASNLSGTGGLHTF
>TRBJ2-5|14|-|TRBV18|-
TGTGCCAGCTCACCACCTAGCCAGGGGGAGACCCAGTACTTC
CASSPPSQGETQYF
>TRBJ1-1|14|-|TRBV28|-
TGTGCCAGCAGTTTATCCCCCAGGGGCACTGAAGCTTTCTTT
CASSLSPRGTEAFF
>TRBJ2-1|13|-|TRBV11-3|-
TGTGCCAGCAGCGCCCTAGCGCGCGGGGACCAGTTCTTC
CASSALARGDQFF
>TRBJ1-4|14|-|TRBV6-1|-
TGTGCCAGCAGTGAACTTGGGCGTAATGAAAAACTGTTTTTT
CASSELGRNEKLFF
>TRBJ1-3|14|TRBD1|TRBV13|-
TGTGCCAGCAGTCCAACAGGGGCTGGAAACACCATATATTTT
CASSPTGAGNTIYF
>TRBJ1-6|16|-|TRBV7-9|-
TGTGCCAGCAGCTTAGAACGCGCACCGGGGATTTCACCCCTCCACTTT
CASSLERAPGISPLHF
>TRBJ1-1|13|-|TRBV5-4|-
TGTGCCAGCAGCTCGGGGGGGAGTACTGAAGCTTTCTTT
CASSSGGSTEAFF
>TRBJ1-1|14|-|TRBV5-1|-
TGCGCCAGCAGCTTGGGAGGGGGTGGCACTGAAGCTTTCTTT
CASSLGGGGTEAFF
>TRBJ2-7|13|TRBD1|TRBV11-2|-
TGTGCCAGCAGCTTTACAGGGGGCTACGAGCAGTACTTC
CASSFTGGYEQYF
>TRBJ2-3|16|TRBD1|TRBV19|-
TGTGCCAGTAGTCCCCTTGGACAGGGATACACAGATACGCAGTATTTT
CASSPLGQGYTDTQYF
>TRBJ1-2|15|-|TRBV9|-
TGTGCCAGCAGCGTAGACGGACACCAAAACCGAGGCTACACCTTC
CASSVDGHQNRGYTF
>TRBJ1-3|13|TRBD1|TRBV7-2|once
TGTGCCAGCAGCCGACAGGGGGGAAACACCATATATTTT
CASSRQGGNTIYF
>TRBJ1-5|14|-|TRBV27|-
TGTGCCAGCAGTCCCAGCAGGGGTAGGCAGCCCCAGCATTTT
CASSPSRGRQPQHF
>TRBJ1-2|16|TRBD1|TRBV3-1/TRBV3-2|-
TGTGCCAGCAGCCCCGGGACAGGGATAGCTAACTATGGCTACACCTTC
CASSPGTGIANYGYTF
>TRBJ1-3|13|-|TRBV7-8|-
TGTGCCAGCAGCTCCCGTCGGGGAAACACCATATATTTT
CASSSRRGNTIYF
>TRBJ2-6|16|TRBD2|TRBV30|-
TGTGCCCTCGCCGGGGGGTTGTCGTCTGGGGCCAACGTCCTGACTTTC
CALAGGLSSGANVLTF
>TRBJ1-5|18|TRBD1|TRBV6-1|-
TGTGCCAGCAGTGATATGGGCCGAAAGGGACAGATCAATCAGCCCCAGCATTTT
CASSDMGRKGQINQPQHF
>TRBJ2-3|14|-|TRBV2|-
TGTGCCAGCATCGCGAGCGGCCCGGGAGATACGCAGTATTTT
CASIASGPGDTQYF
>TRBJ2-5|16|TRBD2|TRBV18|-
TGTGCCAGCTCCAACCGACTAGCGGGGAACCAAGAGACCCAGTACTTC
CASSNRLAGNQETQYF
>TRBJ2-3|13|-|TRBV7-2|once
TGTGCCAGCAGCCCCGGGGGTGGAGATACGCAGTATTTT
CASSPGGGDTQYF
>TRBJ2-7|11|-|TRBV9|-
TGTGCCAGCAGCCCCGGGATCGGGCAGTACTTC
CASSPGIGQYF
>TRBJ1-4|12|-|TRBV28|-
TGTGCCAGCAGTACAGGGAATGAAAAACTGTTTTTT
CASSTGNEKLFF
>TRBJ2-6|15|-|TRBV2|-
TGTGCCAGCAGTCGACAGAGCTCTGGGGCCAACGTCCTGACTTTC
CASSRQSSGANVLTF